The clone carrying this T cell receptor (beta chain) was observed at least ten times. Antigen specificity is unknown. Researchers prepared the TCRbeta library using unique molecular identifiers, the study reports. TCRdb passed the PCR reads through MiXCR, listing each CDR3 protein once. The data contain tens of thousands of distinct CDR3 sequences, roughly 5.2% of them singletons. The record originates from a study of T-cell reconstitution after alpha-beta-depleted transplantation in children. Germline V gene sequence: CDR1 LGHDT, CDR2 YNNKEL (reference sequence). Trimming stripped 3 bases from V and 2 bases from J, with 19 bases between. The CDR3 consists of 17 residues. Findings of the study overall: Reports say that about two months after transplant, the alpha-beta T cells came out of several hundred graft clones that had expanded. TCRbeta diversity was high at day 60 in some patients (a result of surviving recipient T cells and thymic progenitors).

This chain uses TRBV3-1 with TRBJ1-1; D is possibly TRBD1 (6 bases). The sequence came from a boy in the first two years of life who had a stem cell transplant for acute myeloid leukemia, so the T cells may come from the graft donor. The material sequenced was PBMCs, mostly from graft donor cells, taken 180 days after TCRalphabeta/CD19-depleted stem cell transplant. CDR3 sequence (DNA): TGTGCCAGCAGCCACCAACTACAGGGTGGTTTAAACACTGAAGCTTTCTTT. It encodes CASSHQLQGGLNTEAFF.